Listed below are T cell receptor beta chains from one sample, sequenced in a study of blood T cell repertoires in COVID-19. Data came from immunoSEQ multiplex PCR; TCRdb stores just in-frame clones and leaves some out. Here the sample spans 250,000 to 300,000 clones, around 84% being singletons. The source material was PBMCs or T cells enriched from blood (not recorded which). These TCRs come from a man aged 40-49 years who had been exposed to COVID-19. CDR3s include the opening cysteine and the closing phenylalanine or tryptophan. The D gene is left open where the match is weak. A row's size may be missing; if present it is once, few, many or a size class.

-,TRBV2,TRBD2,TRBJ2-1,CASVERGYNEQFF,TGTGCCAGCGTCGAGCGGGGGTACAATGAGCAGTTCTTC
-,TRBV30,-,TRBJ1-1,CAWTRGLNTEAFF,TGTGCCTGGACCAGGGGCCTGAACACTGAAGCTTTCTTT
-,TRBV5-1,TRBD1,TRBJ1-5,CASSSRRGQESQPQHF,TGCGCCAGCAGCTCCCGGCGGGGACAGGAATCCCAGCCCCAGCATTTT
-,TRBV12-3/TRBV12-4,-,TRBJ2-5,CASSLRGETQYF,TGTGCCAGCAGTTTGAGGGGGGAGACCCAGTACTTC
-,TRBV7-9,-,TRBJ1-6,CASSPYLGAQQLHF,TGTGCCAGCAGCCCATACTTGGGGGCCCAGCAACTCCACTTT
once,TRBV10-3,-,TRBJ1-2,CAISADSPTGYTF,TGTGCCATCAGCGCGGACAGCCCGACAGGCTACACCTTC
-,TRBV3-1/TRBV3-2,-,TRBJ1-3,CASSHGRGTSGNTIYF,TGTGCCAGCAGCCATGGCAGGGGAACATCTGGAAACACCATATATTTT
-,TRBV6-6,-,TRBJ2-2,CASSSPTSRTGELFF,TGTGCCAGCAGTTCCCCGACTAGTCGCACCGGGGAGCTGTTTTTT
-,TRBV7-9,-,TRBJ2-1,CASSVSIGYNEQFF,TGTGCCAGCAGCGTTTCTATTGGTTACAATGAGCAGTTCTTC
-,TRBV19,-,TRBJ1-5,CASSPAGRGGFGRQPQHF,TGTGCCAGTAGTCCCGCCGGACGGGGGGGGTTCGGTCGTCAGCCCCAGCATTTT
few,TRBV24-1,TRBD2,TRBJ2-7,CATSDSARGAGEQYF,TGTGCCACCAGTGATTCGGCGCGGGGGGCCGGCGAGCAGTACTTC
once,TRBV7-6,TRBD1,TRBJ2-1,CASSGSGTGDNEQFF,TGTGCCAGCAGCGGCTCCGGGACAGGGGATAATGAGCAGTTCTTC
-,TRBV19,-,TRBJ1-4,CASSRAGPGNEKLFF,TGTGCCAGTAGTAGGGCGGGACCTGGTAATGAAAAACTGTTTTTT
-,TRBV6-5,-,TRBJ1-1,CASSSTGTRNNEAFF,TGTGCCAGCAGTTCTACCGGGACTCGGAATAATGAAGCTTTCTTT
-,TRBV9,TRBD2,TRBJ2-7,CASSPTQRAGVDYEQYF,TGTGCCAGCAGCCCGACACAACGAGCGGGAGTGGACTACGAGCAGTACTTC
-,TRBV10-1,-,TRBJ2-5,CASSPPKGVGETQYF,TGCGCCAGCAGTCCTCCTAAGGGGGTGGGGGAGACCCAGTACTTC
-,TRBV9,TRBD1,TRBJ2-1,CASSPQDRGNNEQFF,TGTGCCAGCAGCCCTCAAGACAGGGGCAACAATGAGCAGTTCTTC
few,TRBV3-1/TRBV3-2,-,TRBJ2-2,CASSQAPQSGELFF,TGTGCCAGCAGCCAAGCCCCCCAGTCCGGGGAGCTGTTTTTT
-,TRBV30,-,TRBJ2-2,CAWSYGSGELFF,TGTGCCTGGAGTTACGGTTCCGGGGAGCTGTTTTTT
-,TRBV3-1/TRBV3-2,-,TRBJ2-2,CASSQRGNTGELFF,TGTGCCAGCAGCCAACGGGGGAACACCGGGGAGCTGTTTTTT
-,TRBV24-1,-,TRBJ1-1,CATSDVGGRDTEAFF,TGTGCCACCTCAGACGTAGGGGGTCGGGACACTGAAGCTTTCTTT
-,TRBV11-2,TRBD1,TRBJ1-1,CASSPLTGNLNTEAFF,TGTGCCAGCAGCCCTTTGACAGGGAACCTCAACACTGAAGCTTTCTTT
few,TRBV6-4,-,TRBJ1-1,CASKLESSSTEAFF,TGTGCCAGCAAACTCGAGAGCTCGTCCACTGAAGCTTTCTTT
once,TRBV5-1,-,TRBJ2-5,CASSLGTAGKETQYF,TGCGCCAGCAGCTTGGGAACGGCCGGGAAAGAGACCCAGTACTTC
-,TRBV11-3,TRBD1,TRBJ1-1,CASSLEQGASNTEAFF,TGTGCCAGCAGCTTAGAACAGGGGGCGAGTAACACTGAAGCTTTCTTT
-,TRBV24-1,-,TRBJ2-1,CATSDPRTVRNEQFF,TGTGCCACCAGTGACCCAAGGACTGTACGCAATGAGCAGTTCTTC
-,TRBV29-1,-,TRBJ1-1,CSVEGGKRTEAFF,TGCAGCGTTGAGGGAGGGAAGCGGACTGAAGCTTTCTTT
-,TRBV7-6,-,TRBJ2-1,CASSSSAISYNEQFF,TGTGCCAGCAGCTCAAGCGCCATATCCTACAATGAGCAGTTCTTC
-,TRBV5-4,TRBD1,TRBJ1-2,CASSTTGKYGYTF,TGTGCCAGCAGCACGACAGGGAAGTATGGCTACACCTTC
-,TRBV12-5,-,TRBJ1-6,CASGLDSPSSPLHF,TGTGCTAGTGGTTTGGACAGCCCAAGCTCACCCCTCCACTTT
-,TRBV9,-,TRBJ2-7,CASSPTGEQYF,TGTGCCAGCAGCCCCACGGGAGAGCAGTACTTC
once,TRBV29-1,TRBD2,TRBJ2-7,CSVDMGSGRRGEQYF,TGCAGCGTTGATATGGGTAGCGGGAGGAGAGGCGAGCAGTACTTC
-,TRBV24-1,-,TRBJ2-7,CATSDLRGNEQYF,TGTGCCACCAGTGATTTAAGGGGAAACGAGCAGTACTTC
-,TRBV30,-,TRBJ1-5,CAWSVPGDGGNQPQHF,TGTGCCTGGAGTGTACCGGGGGACGGGGGCAATCAGCCCCAGCATTTT
-,TRBV9,-,TRBJ1-5,CASSVNGHSNQPQHF,TGTGCCAGCAGCGTAAATGGCCATAGCAATCAGCCCCAGCATTTT
-,TRBV19,-,TRBJ2-2,CASSMGSGVDGELFF,TGTGCCAGTAGTATGGGTTCAGGGGTTGACGGGGAGCTGTTTTTT
-,TRBV2,TRBD2,TRBJ2-7,CASSAGTSPREQYF,TGTGCCAGCAGCGCCGGGACTAGTCCTCGCGAGCAGTACTTC
-,TRBV20-1,-,TRBJ2-7,CSAWRGYEQYF,TGCAGTGCTTGGAGGGGCTACGAGCAGTACTTC
-,TRBV9,TRBD1,TRBJ1-5,CASSGGQGPGPQHF,TGTGCCAGCAGCGGCGGACAGGGCCCGGGGCCCCAGCATTTT
once,TRBV14,-,TRBJ2-1,CASSQGLAWNEQFF,TGTGCCAGCAGCCAGGGACTGGCTTGGAATGAGCAGTTCTTC